The 8 T cell receptor beta chains reported below all come from one sample, sequenced in a study of regulatory T cells in long-lasting Graves disease. As to time point: newly diagnosed GD, antithyroid drugs for less than 3 months. Generation of the TCR library employed RNA extracted from PBMCs. Combining iRepertoire HTBI primers with Arm-PCR of CDR3 regions, the authors built TCR beta libraries. TCRdb used MiXCR to reprocess the multiplex PCR reads, holding one entry per CDR3 protein. The sample records around 250,000 distinct CDR3 sequences, about 16% being singletons. The sample here was peripheral blood mononuclear cells (PBMCs), taken at new diagnosis, from a patient treated with antithyroid drugs. All receptors derive from a female donor with Graves disease.

This clonotype occurred many times. V is TRBV19 and J is TRBJ2-7; TRBD1 matches 7 bases. The CDR3 extends over 13 amino acids. In germline, CDR1 is LNHDA, CDR2 SQIVND (reference sequence). After removal of 6 bases from V and 5 bases from J, the junction contained 7 bases not matched to a gene. CDR3 nucleotide sequence: TGTGCCAGTAGCCAACAGGGGTCGGACGAGCAGTACTTC. Translation: CASSQQGSDEQYF.

This clonotype was seen repeatedly, ten times or more. The J gene is TRBJ1-1, the V gene TRBV20-1; D might be TRBD1 (5 bases). Per the germline V gene, CDR1 is DFQATT and CDR2 is SNEGSKA (reference sequence). The CDR3 consists of 18 residues. V dropped 5 bases and J dropped 1 base, with 26 bases sitting between them. The CDR3 protein is CSALRIRVADGPNTEAFF. Written as DNA, the CDR3 is TGCAGTGCTCTTAGGATCAGGGTGGCCGACGGACCGAACACTGAAGCTTTCTTT.

In this sample, this clonotype turned up many times. V gene TRBV3-1 combines with J gene TRBJ1-3; possible D gene TRBD1, 5 bases. Trimming shortened V by 3 bases and J by 1 base, and 7 bases separated the two germline ends. Germline V CDR1 and CDR2: LGHDT, YNNKEL (reference sequence). The CDR3 has 14 residues. The CDR3 reads CASSQTDSGNTIYF. The CDR3 coding sequence is TGTGCCAGCAGCCAGACAGATTCTGGAAACACCATATATTTT.

In its sample, this clonotype was seen many times. This chain joins TRBV20-1 and TRBJ1-4, with 9 nucleotides matching TRBD1. Germline CDR1 DFQATT, CDR2 SNEGSKA (reference sequence). The V and J ends lost 1 base and 10 bases, in that order; junction bases with no gene match: 7. This CDR3 has 14 residues. The chain's CDR3 is CSARGGQGFLKLFF. CDR3 DNA sequence: TGCAGTGCTAGAGGGGGACAGGGATTTCTAAAACTGTTTTTT.

This clonotype has ten or more counts. The chain employs TRBV20-1 and TRBJ1-1, with 8 bases that match TRBD1. The CDR3 has 14 amino acids. CDR1 is DFQATT and CDR2 is SNEGSKA in the germline V gene (reference sequence). J lost 4 bases, V lost 0 bases, and 4 bases had no gene match. The CDR3 DNA is TGCAGTGCTAGAGATCAGGGGGCGTTCACTGAAGCTTTCTTT. Its protein product is CSARDQGAFTEAFF.

This clonotype was counted many times. The chain uses TRBV30 and TRBJ1-5; D perhaps matches TRBD1 (6 bases). Germline V CDR1 and CDR2: GTSNPN, SVGIG (reference sequence). The CDR3 spans 15 residues. V lost 0 bases and J lost 6, with 15 bases in between. CDR3: CAWSVQGDPIQPQHF. Here the CDR3 DNA reads TGTGCCTGGAGTGTACAGGGTGACCCCATTCAGCCCCAGCATTTT.

The chain recombines TRBV19 with TRBJ2-7; TRBD2 aligns across 8 bases. The CDR3 covers 14 residues. V lost 5 bases and J lost 3; bases outside the gene matches: 6. The germline CDR1 and CDR2 sequences are LNHDA and SQIVND (reference sequence). Here the CDR3 DNA reads TGTGCCAGTAGTCCAGAGCGGGGGAACTACGAGCAGTACTTC. This sequence encodes CASSPERGNYEQYF.

This clonotype appeared many times. The V and J genes are TRBV20-1 and TRBJ2-1; 10 positions agree with TRBD2. This CDR3 comprises 18 residues. Trimming took 3 bases from V and 7 from J; bases not matched to a gene: 18. CDR1 is DFQATT and CDR2 is SNEGSKA in the germline V gene (reference sequence). The CDR3 region is CSASGQGAGTSVRNEQFF. Written as DNA, the CDR3 is TGCAGTGCTAGTGGGCAGGGGGCCGGGACTAGCGTCCGGAATGAGCAGTTCTTC.